Presented here are 25 T cell receptor beta chains from one specimen sequenced in a study of shared clonotypes between healthy human individuals. Assay used: immunoSEQ multiplex PCR; TCRdb lists only in-frame clones, some missing. The sample lists over 2 million clones, less than 95% seen once, with more than 0.35% in the top ten. Sequenced sample: naive CD4+ T cells from PBMCs. Subset: CD45RA+ positively selected. These receptor sequences come from a man aged 18-30 years in good health. Some clones in this sample may be carry-over from other donors' samples.

As for this clone: The same CDR3 arises from other DNA sequences in this sample as well. This chain joins TRBV5-1 and TRBJ2-3, with D possibly being TRBD2 (5 bases). The germline CDR1 and CDR2 sequences are SGHRS and YFSETQ. V was clipped by 0 bases and J by 2 bases, with 7 bases between them. The CDR3 has 14 amino acids. The CDR3 DNA is TGCGCCAGCAGCTTGGAGCGGACCACAGATACGCAGTATTTT. This encodes CASSLERTTDTQYF. Combining the CDR3 with reference TRBV5-1 and TRBJ2-3 gives the whole variable domain KAGVTQTPRYLIKTRGQQVTLSCSPISGHRSVSWYQQTPGQGLQFLFEYFSETQRNKGNFPGRFSGRQFSNSRSEMNVSTLELGDSALYLCASSLERTTDTQYFGPGTRLTVL.

The rearrangement uses TRBV6-1 and TRBJ1-5; 9 bases match TRBD1. V shed 4 bases, J shed 2 bases, and the junction held 9 bases outside the gene matches. Germline CDR1 reads MNHNS; CDR2 reads SASEGT. CDR3 size: 17 residues. This chain's CDR3 is CASSGSWTGEGNQPQHF. CDR3 sequence (DNA): TGTGCCAGCAGTGGATCATGGACAGGGGAGGGCAATCAGCCCCAGCATTTT.

The chain recombines TRBV6-5 with TRBJ1-4, with TRBD1 matching 7 bases. This CDR3 spans 13 amino acids. Germline V lookup: CDR1 MNHEY, CDR2 SVGAGI. Trimming took 5 bases from V and 6 from J; bases not matched to a gene: 3. The CDR3 loop is CASSLGGDEKLFF. The CDR3 nucleotides are TGTGCCAGCAGTCTAGGGGGCGATGAAAAACTGTTTTTT.

The rearrangement uses TRBV10-3 and TRBJ2-7; 9 bases align to TRBD1. Germline CDR1 is ENHRY and CDR2 is SYGVKD. V trimming: 5 bases; J trimming: 2 bases; junction bases outside the gene matches: 10. The CDR3 is made up of 16 amino acids. CDR3 region: CAISRGGGQGPYEQYF. DNA of the CDR3: TGTGCCATCAGTAGAGGGGGGGGACAGGGTCCCTACGAGCAGTACTTC.

CDR3 in DNA: TGTGCCAGCAGCTTCCCCGGGACTAGAGACAATGAGCAGTTCTTC. This translates into CASSFPGTRDNEQFF. This rearrangement joins TRBV7-9 to TRBJ2-1; TRBD2 matches at 8 bases. CDR1 is SEHNR, CDR2 FQNEAQ, per germline (reference sequence). With 3 bases clipped from V and 5 bases from J, the junction kept 6 bases outside the gene matches. This CDR3 comprises 15 residues. The whole variable domain, filled in from reference TRBV7-9 and TRBJ2-1, reads DTGVSQNPRHKITKRGQNVTFRCDPISEHNRLYWYRQTLGQGPEFLTYFQNEAQLEKSRLLSDRFSAERPKGSFSTLEIQRTEQGDSAMYLCASSFPGTRDNEQFFGPGTRLTVL.

This clone was recorded only once. The chain has TRBV28 and TRBJ1-4; 8 nucleotides match TRBD1. CDR1 MDHEN and CDR2 SYDVKM come from the germline V gene. After removal of 6 bases from V and 5 bases from J, the junction contained 2 bases not matched to a gene. There are 13 residues in the CDR3. This CDR3 is CASSRTGNEKLFF. CDR3 nucleotide sequence: TGTGCCAGCAGCCGGACAGGGAATGAAAAACTGTTTTTT. The entire variable domain, with the rest obtained from reference TRBV28 and TRBJ1-4, is as follows: DVKVTQSSRYLVKRTGEKVFLECVQDMDHENMFWYRQDPGLGLRLIYFSYDVKMKEKGDIPEGYSVSREKKERFSLILESASTNQTSMYLCASSRTGNEKLFFGSGTQLSVL.

V gene TRBV7-3 combines with J gene TRBJ2-2; no clear D gene. CDR3 size: 14 residues. V was cut by 4 bases and J by 4 bases, with 10 bases left in between. CDR1 is SGHTA, CDR2 FQGTGA, per germline. CDR3 loop: CASSSGTGTGELFF. In DNA, the CDR3 is TGTGCCAGCAGCTCGGGCACTGGCACCGGGGAGCTGTTTTTT.

This clone appeared once. At one end, the junction sequence differs from germline, possibly due to a read error. The chain recombines TRBV10-3 with TRBJ2-1; TRBD2 matches at 12 bases. Germline-derived CDR1 and CDR2 are ENHRY and SYGVKD. This CDR3 is built from 13 residues. The CDR3 DNA reads TGTGCCACTCGACTAGCGGGAGAGGGGGGTGGGATCTTC. This encodes CATRLAGEGGGIF.

V usage is TRBV5-6 and J usage is TRBJ1-5; D may be TRBD1 (5 bases). The CDR3 is 16 amino acids. V was cut by 4 bases and J by 0 bases, with 14 bases left in between. Germline values: CDR1 SGHDT, CDR2 YYEEEE. CDR3 nucleotide sequence: TGTGCCAGCAGCCGAAGGTCAGGGTATAGCAATCAGCCCCAGCATTTT. Protein: CASSRRSGYSNQPQHF. Together with reference TRBV5-6 and TRBJ1-5, the CDR3 gives the full variable domain: DAGVTQSPTHLIKTRGQQVTLRCSPKSGHDTVSWYQQALGQGPQFIFQYYEEEERQRGNFPDRFSGHQFPNYSSELNVNALLLGDSALYLCASSRRSGYSNQPQHFGDGTRLSIL.

J is TRBJ1-2 and V is TRBV28; D not certain. The CDR3 totals 12 residues. CDR1 and CDR2 from the germline V gene are MDHEN and SYDVKM. V was shortened by 7 bases and J by 8 bases, with 14 bases between the two germline ends. The CDR3 region has the DNA TGTGCCAGCACCTCTCGGGGTTTCGGCTACACCTTC. It yields the protein CASTSRGFGYTF.

The V call is TRBV4-2, the J call TRBJ1-1; 7 positions agree with TRBD1. Per germline, CDR1 LGHNA and CDR2 YNFKEQ. Trimming took 2 bases from V and 2 from J; bases not matched to a gene: 8. The CDR3 is made up of 16 amino acids. Written as DNA, the CDR3 is TGTGCCAGCAGCCAACTCGACAGGGTCAAAAACACTGAAGCTTTCTTT. Amino acids: CASSQLDRVKNTEAFF.

The chain employs TRBV27 and TRBJ2-2; 7 nucleotides agree with TRBD1. Germline CDR1 reads MNHEY; CDR2 reads SMNVEV (reference sequence). The CDR3 contains 17 residues. Trimming took 5 bases from V and 4 from J; bases not matched to a gene: 13. The CDR3 loop is CASSKLTGSFGTGELFF. The CDR3 DNA is TGTGCCAGCAGTAAACTGACAGGGAGCTTTGGCACCGGGGAGCTGTTTTTT.

V and J are TRBV9 and TRBJ2-2, with D tentatively TRBD1 (6 bases). The length of the CDR3 is 15 residues. Germline V gene data show CDR1 as SGDLS and CDR2 as YYNGEE. Trimming pared 1 base from V and 3 bases from J, leaving 10 bases between. The DNA for the CDR3 is TGTGCCAGCAGCGTACGGGCAGGGGACACCGGGGAGCTGTTTTTT. Encoded protein: CASSVRAGDTGELFF.

V usage is TRBV15 and J usage is TRBJ2-7; a weak D match, TRBD2 (5 bases). The CDR3 runs 12 residues. Trimming left V 5 bases short and J 7 bases short, with 12 bases between. CDR1 is LNHNV and CDR2 is YYDKDF in the germline V gene (reference sequence). The CDR3 reads CATSGGLFEQYF. The CDR3 DNA follows: TGTGCCACCAGCGGCGGGTTGTTTGAGCAGTACTTC. Complete variable domain (other parts from reference TRBV15 and TRBJ2-7): DAMVIQNPRYQVTQFGKPVTLSCSQTLNHNVMYWYQQKSSQAPKLLFHYYDKDFNNEADTPDNFQSRRPNTSFCFLDIRSPGLGDTAMYLCATSGGLFEQYFGPGTRLTVT.

The chain carries TRBV27 and TRBJ2-3; 7 bases align to TRBD2. This CDR3 contains 18 residues. Germline V gives CDR1 MNHEY, CDR2 SMNVEV (reference sequence). V lost 0 bases, J lost 4 bases, and 13 bases stayed unmatched. The CDR3 reads CASSLSSGGRETADTQYF. The CDR3 coding sequence is TGTGCCAGCAGTTTATCTTCAGGTGGGAGGGAAACGGCAGATACGCAGTATTTT.

The chain employs TRBV9 and TRBJ2-3; a possible D gene is TRBD2 (5 bases). The germline V gene has CDR1 SGDLS and CDR2 YYNGEE. The CDR3 loop spans 13 amino acids. Trimming stripped 5 bases from V and 2 bases from J, with 9 bases between. CDR3 sequence: CASRRRVTDTQYF. CDR3 sequence (DNA): TGTGCCAGCAGGCGGCGGGTCACAGATACGCAGTATTTT. Together with reference TRBV9 and TRBJ2-3, the CDR3 gives the full variable domain: DSGVTQTPKHLITATGQRVTLRCSPRSGDLSVYWYQQSLDQGLQFLIQYYNGEERAKGNILERFSAQQFPDLHSELNLSSLELGDSALYFCASRRRVTDTQYFGPGTRLTVL.

The chain uses TRBV10-3 and TRBJ2-1, with D perhaps given as TRBD1 or TRBD2 (6 bases each). CDR1 and CDR2 (germline): ENHRY, SYGVKD. CDR3 size: 14 residues. V lost 7 bases, J lost 0 bases, and 10 bases lay in between. CDR3: CAIKGGSSYNEQFF. The DNA for the CDR3 is TGTGCCATCAAGGGGGGAAGCTCCTACAATGAGCAGTTCTTC.

This chain joins TRBV6-6 and TRBJ2-1, with D unclear. Trimming left V 7 bases short and J 7 bases short, with 14 bases between. Germline assignment: CDR1 MNHNY and CDR2 SVGAGI (reference sequence). The length of the CDR3 is 13 residues. CDR3 sequence: CASTDPIRNEQFF. The CDR3 DNA sequence: TGTGCCAGCACCGACCCCATACGGAATGAGCAGTTCTTC.

The gene calls are TRBV28 and TRBJ2-7, with 11 bases matching TRBD2. The CDR3 is 15 amino acids. V lost 5 bases to trimming and J lost 3 bases; unmatched junction nucleotides: 6. Germline V gene data show CDR1 as MDHEN and CDR2 as SYDVKM. CDR3 DNA: TGTGCCAGCAGTACCACTAGCGGGAGCGGCTACGAGCAGTACTTC. Protein: CASSTTSGSGYEQYF.

The chain combines TRBV5-1 with TRBJ2-1; D perhaps matches TRBD2 (6 bases). The CDR3 has 16 residues. Looked up from germline, CDR1 is SGHRS and CDR2 is YFSETQ. V gave up 4 bases and J gave up 5 bases, with 19 bases separating them. In DNA, the CDR3 is TGCGCCAGCAGCCCGCAGTTAGCGGAAGCAAACAATGAGCAGTTCTTC. The encoded protein is CASSPQLAEANNEQFF.

The rearrangement uses TRBV7-2 and TRBJ1-2, with TRBD1 identical over 8 bases. Per germline, CDR1 SGHTA and CDR2 FQGNSA. This CDR3 is built from 16 residues. With 5 bases clipped from V and 6 bases from J, the junction kept 14 bases outside the gene matches. The CDR3 sequence: CASSVLGRGRPDGYTF. Written as DNA, the CDR3 is TGTGCCAGCAGCGTCCTCGGCAGGGGGCGCCCCGATGGCTACACCTTC.

The table lists this clone with a few counts. V gene TRBV2 combines with J gene TRBJ1-5; no clear D gene. The germline V and J ends were trimmed by 4 bases and 6 bases, with 7 bases remaining between them. The germline gives CDR1 SNHLY, CDR2 FYNNEI. The CDR3 has 12 amino acids. CDR3 DNA sequence: TGTGCCAGCAGTGTTCGGGGTCAGCCCCAGCATTTT. Translating gives CASSVRGQPQHF.

The V call is TRBV27, the J call TRBJ2-1; 8 bases align to TRBD2. The trim removed 1 base at V and 1 base at J, leaving 21 bases unmatched. Germline CDR1 and CDR2: MNHEY and SMNVEV (reference sequence). The CDR3 covers 22 residues. The CDR3 region has the DNA TGTGCCAGCAGTTTATTATCGTTGGGGTGGGGCGGGAGGAAGAATTCCTACAATGAGCAGTTCTTC. Protein: CASSLLSLGWGGRKNSYNEQFF.

V usage is TRBV10-3 and J usage is TRBJ2-3; D is tentatively TRBD1 or TRBD2 (9 bases each). Germline V gives CDR1 ENHRY, CDR2 SYGVKD. V dropped 7 bases and J dropped 1 base, with 21 bases sitting between them. The CDR3 is 17 residues long. CDR3 sequence: CAIIAQGAGGRTDTQYF. The CDR3 region has the DNA TGTGCCATCATTGCACAGGGGGCGGGAGGGCGCACAGATACGCAGTATTTT.

The chain couples TRBV7-8 to TRBJ1-2; 8 nucleotides line up with TRBD1. Per the germline V gene, CDR1 is SGHVS and CDR2 is FQNEAQ. The CDR3 runs to 17 residues. V dropped 5 bases and J dropped 4; count of bases not matched to a gene: 15. In DNA form, the CDR3 reads TGTGCCAGCAGCCCACGAGGACAGGGATTCGCCCTCTATGGCTACACCTTC. It is translated as CASSPRGQGFALYGYTF.